Below are 14 T cell receptor beta chains sequenced from a single sample in a study of blood T cells in healthy people across ages. The use of a sample-barcoded 5' primer and a J-beta primer mix characterized a second PCR of 7 to 11 cycles. TCRdb reprocessed the 5' RACE reads with MiXCR, giving one entry per CDR3 protein. The sample includes around 780,000 distinct CDR3 sequences, 20% to 30% of them seen just once. These data also formed part of another study, on T cells of mothers and their children.

Sequencing used blood. The source of these receptors is a boy aged 10-17 years in good health.

The rearrangement links TRBV11-2 to TRBJ2-5; D gene uncertain. Germline CDR1 reads SGHAT; CDR2 reads FQNNGV. Trimming removed 5 bases from V and 1 base from J, with 14 bases in between. The CDR3 sequence is 15 residues long. DNA for the CDR3: TGTGCCAGCAGCCCGACTCCCTCAACCCAAGAGACCCAGTACTTC. Encoded protein: CASSPTPSTQETQYF.

The rearrangement uses TRBV6-1 and TRBJ2-5; D is undetermined. The DNA end lines up better with TRBJ2-7; the J call may be wrong. The germline CDR1 and CDR2 sequences are MNHNS and SASEGT. The CDR3 contains 12 residues. The DNA for the CDR3 is TGTGCCAGCAGTGTTAGCTCCCCCGAGCAGTACTTC. The encoded protein is CASSVSSPEQYF.

The V gene is TRBV20-1, the J gene TRBJ1-4; no definite D call. Trimming pared 0 bases from V and 0 bases from J, leaving 5 bases between. This CDR3 region has 14 residues. CDR1 and CDR2 from the germline V gene are DFQATT and SNEGSKA (reference sequence). The CDR3 DNA reads as TGCAGTGCTAGAGAGCCTGCAACTAATGAAAAACTGTTTTTT. As protein: CSAREPATNEKLFF.

This clonotype came up a few times. The chain joins TRBV18 to TRBJ2-7, with D possibly TRBD1 on 5 matching bases. From germline, CDR1 is KGHSH and CDR2 LQKENI. The CDR3 length is 14 residues. The V gene lost 3 bases and the J gene lost 9 bases, with 18 bases spanning the gap. CDR3 sequence reads: CASSPAAITQGQYF. The DNA for the CDR3 is TGTGCCAGCTCACCGGCAGCGATCACCCAGGGGCAGTACTTC.

This clonotype appeared a few times. One junction end does not reproduce the germline sequence, and a read error may be involved. This chain links TRBV7-9 with TRBJ2-5; D remains ambiguous. Germline CDR1 and CDR2: SEHNR and FQNEAQ (reference sequence). This CDR3 comprises 12 residues. The chain's CDR3 is CASSVYQEIQYF. CDR3 nucleotides: TGTGCCAGCAGCGTATACCAAGAGATCCAGTACTTC.

V and J are TRBV5-1 and TRBJ2-6, with D tentatively TRBD2 (5 bases). The CDR3 loop spans 14 amino acids. V lost 4 bases, J lost 2 bases, and 7 bases lay in between. The germline gives CDR1 SGHRS, CDR2 YFSETQ. In DNA, the CDR3 is TGCGCCAGCAGCGGGGAGCCTGGGGCCAACGTCCTGACTTTC. Encoded protein: CASSGEPGANVLTF.

DNA for the CDR3: TGTGCCACCAGCAGAGATAAGTATGAGCAGTTCTTC. Protein sequence: CATSRDKYEQFF. This chain links TRBV15 with TRBJ2-1; no clear D gene. CDR3 length: 12 residues. Germline V gives CDR1 LNHNV, CDR2 YYDKDF (reference sequence). V was shortened by 0 bases and J by 8 bases, with 5 bases between the two germline ends. Full variable domain (outside the CDR3, taken from reference TRBV15 and TRBJ2-1): DAMVIQNPRYQVTQFGKPVTLSCSQTLNHNVMYWYQQKSSQAPKLLFHYYDKDFNNEADTPDNFQSRRPNTSFCFLDIRSPGLGDTAMYLCATSRDKYEQFFGPGTRLTVL.

This clonotype was counted between two and nine times. The genes are TRBV11-1 and TRBJ2-7; D might be TRBD1 (6 bases). This CDR3 is built from 15 residues. V lost 5 bases and J 2 bases, leaving 16 bases between the germline ends. Germline values: CDR1 SGHAT, CDR2 FQDESV (reference sequence). DNA of the CDR3: TGTGCCAGCAGCCGGAACAGGGTGAGCACCTACGAGCAGTACTTC. It codes for CASSRNRVSTYEQYF.

In this sample, this clonotype turned up a few times. At one boundary the junction diverges from the germline segment, which might be a read error. The chain links TRBV18 to TRBJ2-7, with 12 bases matching TRBD1. The CDR3 contains 15 residues. The germline gives CDR1 KGHSH, CDR2 LQKENI. In nucleotides, the CDR3 is TGTGCCAGCTCTCAGGGGACAGGGGGCACGTACGAGCTGTACTTC. Protein: CASSQGTGGTYELYF. Combining the CDR3 with reference TRBV18 and TRBJ2-7 gives the whole variable domain NAGVMQNPRHLVRRRGQEARLRCSPMKGHSHVYWYRQLPEEGLKFMVYLQKENIIDESGMPKERFSAEFPKEGPSILRIQQVVRGDSAAYFCASSQGTGGTYELYFGPGTRLTVT.

The V and J genes are TRBV20-1 and TRBJ1-1, with 7 bases aligning to TRBD1. Trimming cost V 4 bases and J 0 bases; bases outside gene matches: 2. Germline values: CDR1 DFQATT, CDR2 SNEGSKA (reference sequence). The CDR3 extends over 13 amino acids. Here the CDR3 reads CSAIDRVNTEAFF. The CDR3 coding sequence is TGCAGTGCTATCGACAGGGTGAACACTGAAGCTTTCTTT.

Details on this clonotype: Sequence at one end of the junction differs from germline and may be a read error. The chain joins TRBV5-1 to TRBJ1-6; 9 bases line up with TRBD1. The length of the CDR3 is 18 residues. From germline, CDR1 is SGHRS and CDR2 YFSETQ. In DNA, the CDR3 is TGCGCCAACAGCTTGGACCTACTATCGACAGGGGGTCATTCACCCCTCCACTTT. It is translated as CANSLDLLSTGGHSPLHF.

This clonotype appeared a few times. The chain uses TRBV5-1 and TRBJ2-5, with TRBD2 identical over 8 bases. V shed 0 bases, J shed 5 bases, and the junction held 6 bases outside the gene matches. Germline lookup yields CDR1 SGHRS and CDR2 YFSETQ. CDR3 length: 15 amino acids. The CDR3 sequence: CASSLDGPGGETQYF. The CDR3 nucleotides are TGCGCCAGCAGCTTGGACGGACCGGGAGGGGAGACCCAGTACTTC.

In this sample, this clonotype turned up many times. The chain is built from TRBV9 and TRBJ2-1; 8 nucleotides align to TRBD2. CDR1 and CDR2 (germline): SGDLS, YYNGEE. After removal of 0 bases from V and 10 bases from J, the junction contained 6 bases not matched to a gene. The CDR3 runs 14 residues. This chain's CDR3 is CASSVDQRGPEQFF. Written as DNA, the CDR3 is TGTGCCAGCAGCGTAGACCAGCGGGGGCCCGAGCAGTTCTTC.

The genes are TRBV11-2 and TRBJ2-1; D perhaps matches TRBD1 (5 bases). The J call is in doubt because the DNA end fits TRBJ2-5 better. CDR1 SGHAT and CDR2 FQNNGV come from the germline V gene. This CDR3 comprises 15 residues. CDR3 amino acids: CASSLGPGPQETQYF. The CDR3 DNA sequence: TGTGCCAGCAGCTTAGGGCCAGGGCCCCAAGAGACCCAGTACTTC.